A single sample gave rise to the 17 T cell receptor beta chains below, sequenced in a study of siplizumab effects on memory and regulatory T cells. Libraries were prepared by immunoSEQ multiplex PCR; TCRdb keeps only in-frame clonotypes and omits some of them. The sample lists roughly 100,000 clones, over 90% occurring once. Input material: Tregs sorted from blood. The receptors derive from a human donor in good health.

CDR3 region: CSVEGLAGGYSFIYNEQFF. For the CDR3, the DNA is TGCAGCGTTGAAGGACTAGCGGGAGGGTATTCGTTTATATACAATGAGCAGTTCTTC. V gene TRBV29-1 combines with J gene TRBJ2-1, with TRBD2 matching over 14 bases. From germline, CDR1 is SQVTM and CDR2 ANQGSEA. V shed 1 base, J shed 4 bases, and the junction held 12 bases outside the gene matches. The length of the CDR3 is 19 residues.

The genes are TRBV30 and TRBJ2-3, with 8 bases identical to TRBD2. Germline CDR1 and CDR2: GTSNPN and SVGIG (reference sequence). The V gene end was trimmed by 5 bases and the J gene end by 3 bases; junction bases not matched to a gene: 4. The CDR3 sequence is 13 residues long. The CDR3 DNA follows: TGTGCCTGGGGGACTAGGTTTACAGATACGCAGTATTTT. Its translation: CAWGTRFTDTQYF.

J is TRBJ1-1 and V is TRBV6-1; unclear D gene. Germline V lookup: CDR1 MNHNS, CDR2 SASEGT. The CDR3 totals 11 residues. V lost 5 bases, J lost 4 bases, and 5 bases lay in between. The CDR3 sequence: CASSSRTEAFF. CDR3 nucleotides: TGTGCCAGCAGTTCGCGCACTGAAGCTTTCTTT.

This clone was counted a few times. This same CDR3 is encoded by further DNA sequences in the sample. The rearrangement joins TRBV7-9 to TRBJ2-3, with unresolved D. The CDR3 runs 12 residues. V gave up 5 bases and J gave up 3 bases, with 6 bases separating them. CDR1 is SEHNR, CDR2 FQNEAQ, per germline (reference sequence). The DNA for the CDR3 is TGTGCCAGCAGCCCCTCAACAGATACGCAGTATTTT. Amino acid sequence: CASSPSTDTQYF.

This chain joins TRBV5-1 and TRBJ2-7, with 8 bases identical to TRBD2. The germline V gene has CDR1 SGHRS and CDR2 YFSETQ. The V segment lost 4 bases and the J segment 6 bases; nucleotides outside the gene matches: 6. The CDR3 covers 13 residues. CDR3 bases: TGCGCCAGCAGCACGGGACTAGGTGGCGAGCAGTACTTC. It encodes CASSTGLGGEQYF.

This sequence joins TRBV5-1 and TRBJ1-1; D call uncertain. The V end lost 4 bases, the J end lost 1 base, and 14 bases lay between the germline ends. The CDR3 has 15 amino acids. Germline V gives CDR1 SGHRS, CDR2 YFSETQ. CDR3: CASSPHNPGNTEAFF. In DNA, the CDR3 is TGCGCCAGCAGCCCCCACAACCCAGGGAACACTGAAGCTTTCTTT.

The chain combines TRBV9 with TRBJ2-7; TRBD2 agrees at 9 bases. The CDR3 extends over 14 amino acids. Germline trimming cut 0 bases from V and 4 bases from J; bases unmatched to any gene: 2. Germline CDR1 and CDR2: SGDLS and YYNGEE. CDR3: CASSVALAGYEQYF. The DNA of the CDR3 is TGTGCCAGCAGCGTAGCCCTAGCGGGGTACGAGCAGTACTTC.

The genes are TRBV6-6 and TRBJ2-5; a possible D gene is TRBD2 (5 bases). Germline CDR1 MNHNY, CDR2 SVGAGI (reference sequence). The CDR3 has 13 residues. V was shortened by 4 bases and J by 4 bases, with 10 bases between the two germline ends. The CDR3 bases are TGTGCCAGCAGTTTTTTCGGAGGAGAGACCCAGTACTTC. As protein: CASSFFGGETQYF.

The CDR3 spells CASSSGTGQGDYGYTF. The DNA for the CDR3 is TGTGCCAGCAGCTCCGGTACAGGGCAGGGAGACTATGGCTACACCTTC. The chain uses TRBV9 and TRBJ1-2, with D perhaps TRBD1 (6 bases). V was pared by 4 bases and J by 3 bases, with 19 bases between. The germline CDR1 and CDR2 sequences are SGDLS and YYNGEE. The CDR3 runs to 16 residues.

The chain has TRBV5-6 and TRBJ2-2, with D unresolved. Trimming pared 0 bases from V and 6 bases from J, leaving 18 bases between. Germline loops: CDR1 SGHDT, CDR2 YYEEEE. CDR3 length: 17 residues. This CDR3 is CASSLAGLKPPAGELFF. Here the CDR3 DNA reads TGTGCCAGCAGCTTGGCAGGCCTCAAACCCCCCGCCGGGGAGCTGTTTTTT.

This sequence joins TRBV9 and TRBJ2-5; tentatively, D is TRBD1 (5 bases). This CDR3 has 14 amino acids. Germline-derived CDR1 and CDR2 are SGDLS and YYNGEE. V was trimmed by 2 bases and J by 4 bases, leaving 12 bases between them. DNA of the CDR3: TGTGCCAGCAGCGTTTCAGGGATTGGAGAGACCCAGTACTTC. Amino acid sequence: CASSVSGIGETQYF.

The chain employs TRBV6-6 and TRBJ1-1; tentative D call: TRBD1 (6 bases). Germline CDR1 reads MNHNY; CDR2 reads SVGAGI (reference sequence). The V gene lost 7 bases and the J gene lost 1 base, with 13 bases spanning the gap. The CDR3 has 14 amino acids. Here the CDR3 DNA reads TGTGCCAGCACCTACCGGGGGGCGAACACTGAAGCTTTCTTT. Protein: CASTYRGANTEAFF.

CDR3 region: CASSLGTGGQETQYF. The CDR3 region has the DNA TGTGCCAGCAGCTTAGGAACCGGGGGCCAAGAGACCCAGTACTTC. The chain joins TRBV7-8 to TRBJ2-5; TRBD2 might be the D (6 bases). Trimming left V 1 base short and J 1 base short, with 10 bases between. Germline-derived CDR1 and CDR2 are SGHVS and FQNEAQ. This CDR3 has 15 residues.

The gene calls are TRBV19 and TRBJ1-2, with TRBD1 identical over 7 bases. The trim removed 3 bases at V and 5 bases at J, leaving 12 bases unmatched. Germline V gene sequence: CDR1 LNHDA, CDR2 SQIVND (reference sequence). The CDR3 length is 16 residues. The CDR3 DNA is TGTGCCAGTAGTATCCTTCATTTGACAGGGTCGTATGGCTACACCTTC. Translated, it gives CASSILHLTGSYGYTF.

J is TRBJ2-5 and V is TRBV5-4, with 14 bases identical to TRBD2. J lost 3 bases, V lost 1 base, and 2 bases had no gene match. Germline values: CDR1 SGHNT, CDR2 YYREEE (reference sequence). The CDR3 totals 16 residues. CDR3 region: CASSLPGLAGEETQYF. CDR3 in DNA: TGTGCCAGCAGCTTGCCGGGACTAGCGGGGGAAGAGACCCAGTACTTC.

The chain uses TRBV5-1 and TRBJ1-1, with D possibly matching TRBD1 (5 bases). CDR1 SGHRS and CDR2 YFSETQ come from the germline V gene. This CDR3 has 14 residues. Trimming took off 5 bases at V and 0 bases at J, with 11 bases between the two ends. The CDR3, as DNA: TGCGCCAGCAGGAGGGGAGGGTTGAACACTGAAGCTTTCTTT. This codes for CASRRGGLNTEAFF. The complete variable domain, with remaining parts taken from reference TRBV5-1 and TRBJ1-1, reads KAGVTQTPRYLIKTRGQQVTLSCSPISGHRSVSWYQQTPGQGLQFLFEYFSETQRNKGNFPGRFSGRQFSNSRSEMNVSTLELGDSALYLCASRRGGLNTEAFFGQGTRLTVV.

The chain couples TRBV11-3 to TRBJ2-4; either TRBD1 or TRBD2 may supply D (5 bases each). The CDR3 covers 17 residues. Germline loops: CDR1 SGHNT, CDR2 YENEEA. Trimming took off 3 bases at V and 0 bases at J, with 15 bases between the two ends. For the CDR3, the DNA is TGTGCCAGCAGCTTTGCCTTGGGGGAGCTAGCCAAAAACATTCAGTACTTC. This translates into CASSFALGELAKNIQYF.